The source of this T cell receptor beta chain is a study of identical twins. This clonotype has only a few counts. TCRdb reprocessed the 5' RACE reads with MiXCR, giving one entry per CDR3 protein. The profile shows about 700,000 distinct CDR3 sequences, roughly 6% of them singletons. This CDR3 is built from 11 residues. Trimming pared 10 bases from V and 10 bases from J, leaving 15 bases between. Germline V gene lookup returns CDR1 SGHRS and CDR2 YFSETQ. The sample consisted of naive T cells sorted from blood. The chain couples TRBV5-1 to TRBJ1-5; TRBD1 is a possible D gene (6 bases). The source is a man younger than 35 in good health. The CDR3 loop is CAGGARAPQHF. DNA of the CDR3: TGCGCCGGGGGGGCGCGGGCCCCCCAGCATTTT.